Listed here is a single T cell receptor beta chain. It has no known antigen specificity. The input lacks base qualities; no much larger clone sits a single base away. The CDR3 starts with the cysteine, ends with the phenylalanine, and has 16 residues. Just the 48-base CDR3 DNA is kept, in frame starting at base 1. CDR1 and CDR2, looked up from the germline V gene, are KGHDR and SFDVKD. V is reduced by 3 bases and J by 0 bases, leaving a spacing of 11 bases between them. TCRbeta CDR3 regions were amplified from genomic DNA using the immunoSEQ Assay, a bias-controlled multiplex PCR. Regarding the original processing steps: Within the assay, amplification of reference gene primers was used to estimate how many nucleated cells each sample contained. To quantify the absolute abundance of each unique TCRbeta CDR3 rearrangement, sequence reads were collapsed and filtered. For each sample, productive Simpson clonality was calculated as the square root of Simpson's diversity index over productive rearrangements. TCRdb mirrors the immuneACCESS table, restricted to in-frame sequences. Some clones are absent from its copies; in checked studies, under half trace to an unresolved V gene, and the reason for the others is unknown. That table furnishes V, J and clone size, whereas the DNA furnished D and trimming. In all, the sample holds approximately 130,000 clones, and around 83% of those were seen once. The biggest ten clones account for 18% of the sample.

This sample is drawn from a study of blood T cell repertoires in COVID-19 (dated by TCRdb to the early 2020s). Concerning the study at large: Samples covering the acute and convalescent phases of COVID-19 were provided by collaborators in the United States, Italy and Spain. The prospective study material was composed of cDNA or gDNA derived from T cells, B-cell-depleted T cells, or PBMCs. Subjects who had been exposed to COVID-19, were actively infected with it, or had recovered from it provided the deeply sampled blood TCRbeta repertoires that made up the dataset. The repertoires were made available in a free public database intended to serve as a resource for research on the immune response to SARS-CoV-2. The samples were drawn from two sources: the first 160 participants of the ongoing ImmuneRACE study, and some 1,300 subjects contributed by 6 global collaborators. Nearly every sample came with metadata listing a de-identified subject ID, COVID-19 status, age in years and sex. Where available, HLA class I and class II types were taken from metadata supplied by the sample provider and were not determined by assay-based typing.

Enrolling through a virtual design, the prospective study's participants ranged in age from roughly 18 to 89 years and lived across more than 20 United States geographic areas. In the prospective study, participants were assigned to cohorts based on the clinical history participants reported in a screening survey and a study questionnaire. Recovered participants in ImmuneRACE Cohort 3 were defined as having two consecutive negative NP/OP PCR tests, clearance from a healthcare professional, or resolution of symptoms. Each participant in the prospective study had whole blood, serum and a nasopharyngeal or oropharyngeal swab collected by mobile phlebotomists. Additional blood draws and questionnaires over an approximately two-month period could optionally be provided by prospective study participants. Blood samples from the prospective study were shipped frozen or at room temperature prior to DNA extraction.

Study-level results and caveats: The amount of clinical and demographic metadata varied by source and participant and was provided uncurated.

Sample: PBMCs or T cells enriched from blood (not recorded which). The chain was built from TRBV24-1 and TRBJ2-1; TRBD2 could be the D gene, as 6 bases match. The TCR originated in a man under 40 who had recovered from COVID-19. The DNA is TGTGCCACCAGTGATGATAGCGGAGGCTCCTACAATGAGCAGTTCTTC. This is translated as CATSDDSGGSYNEQFF.